Here is one TCR beta chain with its context. Its antigen is not yet known. Base-call qualities are not available, and no considerably larger clone is one nucleotide away. This entry is derived from a study of Ad26.COV2.S vaccination and SARS-CoV-2 variants (dated by TCRdb to about 2021). Regarding the study in general: Vaccine-arm donors came from COV1001, a multicentre, randomized, double-blind, placebo-controlled phase I-IIa trial of Ad26.COV2.S in healthy adults. Investigators did not know the trial group allocation while performing experiments and assessing outcomes. The TCR-sequenced set comprised around 30 samples: 19 Ad26.COV2.S vaccine recipients, 5 placebo recipients and 8 SARS-CoV-2 convalescent individuals. Trial participants were randomized into five groups of five, in which low-dose or high-dose Ad26.COV2.S was given once or twice, or placebo was given on both occasions. Ad26.COV2.S was administered intramuscularly at a dose of 5x10^10 or 1x10^11 viral particles, either as one shot or as two shots given 56 days apart. Sequencing of the TCRbeta repertoire served to evaluate the specificity and breadth of SARS-CoV-2-reactive T cell receptors following Ad26.COV2.S vaccination.

The treatment or condition label here, explained by the study, means: around 19 received Ad26.COV2.S at low or high dose, single or two shots; about 5 received placebo; per-sample allocation not given. Repertoires of vaccine and placebo recipients were sequenced from samples taken on day 63 after the first injection. Between 29 July and 7 August 2020, Cohort 1b enrolled some 25 adults aged 18-55 years at one site in Boston, USA. Ad26.COV2.S was a replication-incompetent adenovirus type 26 vector that expressed a prefusion-stabilized SARS-CoV-2 spike protein derived from the original Wuhan strain. Broad study findings and their caveats: It was noted by the authors that total T cell responses may have been underestimated by the TCR breadth and depth analyses. After vaccination, substantial breadth of spike-specific CD8+ and CD4+ T cell responses was reported. The study was not powered for comparison of responses between vaccine doses or regimens. Spike-specific TCR breadth was higher in Ad26.COV2.S recipients than in placebo recipients (P = 0.0014). Non-spike TCR breadth was comparable between vaccine and placebo recipients, consistent with the vaccine containing only spike.

The immunoSEQ Assay was used to sequence TCRbeta CDR3 regions. After extraction, genomic DNA underwent amplification by bias-controlled multiplex PCR, followed by high-throughput sequencing. Per the authors' processing: To quantify the absolute abundance of every unique TCRbeta CDR3 region, sequences were collapsed and filtered. T cell fraction was estimated by normalizing TCRbeta template counts to usable DNA, which was measured by amplifying reference genes present in all nucleated cells. Repertoire TCRs were annotated as SARS-CoV-2-specific by exact matching of V gene, CDR3 amino acid sequence and J gene to a known reactive TCR set. MIRA supplied the reference SARS-CoV-2 TCR set, which was filtered for enrichment in COVID-19-positive ImmuneCODE repertoires so that public or cross-reactive TCRs were removed. Using the MIRA antigens, annotated TCRs were further analysed by specific ORF or by position within an ORF. Breadth was defined as annotated unique rearrangements over total unique productive rearrangements; depth was the summed frequency of those rearrangements. Two-sided Wilcoxon rank-sum tests were used to compare TCR breadth between groups. Not all clones reach the TCRdb copy of this immuneACCESS table, which keeps in-frame sequences only. Checked studies attribute under half of the gap to unresolved V genes and leave the rest unexplained. That table is the source of V, J and clone size, and D and trimming were worked out from the DNA. The sample table records about 280,000 clones; 80% to 90% of these occur just once. The ten largest account for about 3.5% of the sample.

The germline V gene supplies CDR1 SGHRS and CDR2 YFSETQ. The CDR3 goes from the cysteine to the phenylalanine over 16 residues. This entry keeps only the CDR3 DNA: 48 bases, framed from base 1. Here V drops 4 bases and J drops 6 bases, and the junction holds 9 bases not matched to any gene. This chain joins TRBV5-1 to TRBJ2-7, and TRBD2 matches 14 of the central bases. Sequenced material: peripheral blood, taken in a trial of Ad26.COV2.S vaccine versus placebo. This clonotype was obtained from a person aged 18 to 59 who received the Ad26.COV2.S COVID-19 vaccine or a placebo. The CDR3 in this case is CASSTGLAGGLVEQYF. The nucleotides are TGCGCCAGCAGCACCGGACTAGCGGGGGGTCTTGTCGAGCAGTACTTC.